Shown below are 12 T cell receptor beta chains from a single sample sequenced in a study of blood T cell repertoires in COVID-19. Measured with immunoSEQ multiplex PCR; TCRdb has only the in-frame clones, and not every one. The data hold around 400,000 clones, with roughly 90% observed a single time. The sequencing input was PBMCs or T cells enriched from blood (not recorded which). These receptors all come from a woman aged 18 to 35 who had been exposed to COVID-19.

J is TRBJ2-7 and V is TRBV9; TRBD1 matches at 7 bases. Germline assignment: CDR1 SGDLS and CDR2 YYNGEE. CDR3 length: 15 residues. V lost 2 bases to trimming and J lost 1 base; unmatched junction nucleotides: 6. The CDR3 reads CASSVKQGPSYEQYF. The DNA for the CDR3 is TGTGCCAGCAGCGTGAAACAGGGGCCTTCCTACGAGCAGTACTTC.

This sequence joins TRBV11-2 and TRBJ2-7; D gene ambiguous. The V gene lost 0 bases and the J gene lost 2 bases, with 8 bases spanning the gap. In germline, CDR1 is SGHAT, CDR2 FQNNGV. This CDR3 contains 14 residues. The CDR3 loop reads CASSLEIATYEQYF. The CDR3 bases are TGTGCCAGCAGCTTAGAAATCGCGACCTACGAGCAGTACTTC.

About this clone: An end of the junction differs from the germline gene, which may be a read error. The chain uses TRBV2 and TRBJ2-7; no clear D. Per the germline V gene, CDR1 is SNHLY and CDR2 is FYNNEI. The CDR3 covers 10 residues. The CDR3 nucleotides read TGTGCCAGCAGTGAAGCGATGCCCAGCTTC. It codes for CASSEAMPSF.

The V and J genes are TRBV6-4 and TRBJ2-1; D is possibly TRBD1 (5 bases). Germline loops: CDR1 MRHNA, CDR2 SNTAGT. CDR3 length: 13 amino acids. Trimming cost V 2 bases and J 5 bases, with 7 bases left between them. DNA of the CDR3: TGTGCCAGCAGTGACGACAGCCACAATGAGCAGTTCTTC. Translating gives CASSDDSHNEQFF.

A few counts support this clone. This rearrangement joins TRBV18 to TRBJ1-4; D ambiguous. V gave up 2 bases and J gave up 0 bases, with 7 bases separating them. Germline V gene lookup returns CDR1 KGHSH and CDR2 LQKENI. The CDR3 length is 15 residues. CDR3 sequence (DNA): TGTGCCAGCTCACCAATCCTCTCAACTAATGAAAAACTGTTTTTT. Residues: CASSPILSTNEKLFF.

This chain uses TRBV14 with TRBJ1-6; maybe TRBD1 (6 bases). Trimming took off 3 bases at V and 8 bases at J, with 11 bases between the two ends. Germline V gene data show CDR1 as SGHDN and CDR2 as FVKESK. The CDR3 extends over 14 amino acids. The CDR3 here is CASSHTTGYSPLHF. CDR3 coding DNA: TGTGCCAGCAGCCATACAACAGGGTATTCACCCCTCCACTTT.

The chain has TRBV10-2 and TRBJ2-7; 7 bases are a match to TRBD1. From germline, CDR1 is WSHSY and CDR2 SAAADI. CDR3 length: 16 residues. Trimming took 6 bases from V and 0 from J; bases not matched to a gene: 11. CDR3 in amino acids: CASSLNRGTSSYEQYF. For the CDR3, the DNA is TGCGCCAGCAGCTTAAACAGGGGCACTAGCTCCTACGAGCAGTACTTC.

The chain uses TRBV11-2 and TRBJ2-7; no firm D call. Germline values: CDR1 SGHAT, CDR2 FQNNGV. This CDR3 has 14 residues. With 3 bases removed from V and 2 bases from J, the gap between germline ends came to 11 bases. The CDR3 loop is CASSFPGYAYEQYF. For the CDR3, the DNA is TGTGCCAGCAGCTTTCCCGGGTACGCCTACGAGCAGTACTTC. The full variable domain, in which reference TRBV11-2 and TRBJ2-7 provide the parts outside the CDR3, is EAGVAQSPRYKIIEKRQSVAFWCNPISGHATLYWYQQILGQGPKLLIQFQNNGVVDDSQLPKDRFSAERLKGVDSTLKIQPAKLEDSAVYLCASSFPGYAYEQYFGPGTRLTVT.

The chain carries TRBV27 and TRBJ2-2; 9 nucleotides align to TRBD2. Germline V lookup: CDR1 MNHEY, CDR2 SMNVEV (reference sequence). The CDR3 length is 13 residues. The CDR3 spells CGGQREEYGELFF. DNA for the CDR3: TGTGGGGGGCAGCGGGAGGAGTACGGGGAGCTGTTTTTT.

The rearrangement uses TRBV27 and TRBJ1-2; 9 nucleotides line up with TRBD1. This CDR3 is 16 amino acids long. Trimming at V came to 5 bases and at J to 8 bases, leaving 15 bases not matched to a gene. Germline assignment: CDR1 MNHEY and CDR2 SMNVEV (reference sequence). In DNA form, the CDR3 reads TGTGCCAGCAGTACCTACACAGGGGGCGCAGTAAGGGGCTACACCTTC. The encoded protein is CASSTYTGGAVRGYTF.

Remarks on this clone: Within the sample, other DNA sequences also encode this same CDR3. The chain joins TRBV6-5 to TRBJ2-7; TRBD1 matches at 7 bases. V trimming: 6 bases; J trimming: 1 base; junction bases outside the gene matches: 3. The CDR3 spans 13 residues. Germline CDR1 reads MNHEY; CDR2 reads SVGAGI. CDR3 DNA: TGTGCCAGCAGCCGGACAGGATCCTACGAGCAGTACTTC. The encoded protein is CASSRTGSYEQYF.

This clone was observed a single time. This chain uses TRBV2 with TRBJ2-5; D not resolved. CDR1 and CDR2 from the germline V gene are SNHLY and FYNNEI. The CDR3 runs to 14 residues. Trimming left V 5 bases short and J 1 base short, with 11 bases between. In nucleotides, the CDR3 is TGTGCCAGCAGTTTAAATCCCCGCCAAGAGACCCAGTACTTC. This encodes CASSLNPRQETQYF.